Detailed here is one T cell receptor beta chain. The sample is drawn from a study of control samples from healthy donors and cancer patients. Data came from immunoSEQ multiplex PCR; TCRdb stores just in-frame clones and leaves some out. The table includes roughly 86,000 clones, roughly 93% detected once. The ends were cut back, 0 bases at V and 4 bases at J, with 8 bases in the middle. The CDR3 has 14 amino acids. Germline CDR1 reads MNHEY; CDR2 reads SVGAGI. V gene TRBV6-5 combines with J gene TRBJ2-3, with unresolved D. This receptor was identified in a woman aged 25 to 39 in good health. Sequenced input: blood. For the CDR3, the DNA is TGTGCCAGCAGTTACTCCTATCAAGCAGATACGCAGTATTTT. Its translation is CASSYSYQADTQYF.